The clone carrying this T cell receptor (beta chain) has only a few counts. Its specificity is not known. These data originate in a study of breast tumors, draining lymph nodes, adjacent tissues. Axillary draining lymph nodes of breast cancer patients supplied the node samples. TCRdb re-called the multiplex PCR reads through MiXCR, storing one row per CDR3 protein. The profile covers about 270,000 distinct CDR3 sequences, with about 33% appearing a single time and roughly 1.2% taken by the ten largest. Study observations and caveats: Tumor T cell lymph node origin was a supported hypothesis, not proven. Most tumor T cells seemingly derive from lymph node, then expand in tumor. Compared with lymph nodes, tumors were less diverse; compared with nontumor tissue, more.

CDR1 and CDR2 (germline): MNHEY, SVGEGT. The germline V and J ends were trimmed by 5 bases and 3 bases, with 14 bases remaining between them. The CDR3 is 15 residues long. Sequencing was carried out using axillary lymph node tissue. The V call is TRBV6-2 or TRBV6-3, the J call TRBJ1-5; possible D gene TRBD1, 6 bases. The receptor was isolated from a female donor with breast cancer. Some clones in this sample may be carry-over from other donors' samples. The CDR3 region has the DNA TGTGCCAGCAGTCATACGTGGGGGCTCAATCAGCCCCAGCATTTT. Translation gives CASSHTWGLNQPQHF.